This T cell receptor beta chain derives from a study of cytomegalovirus exposure and HLA in healthy donors. The study's findings and limits: Donor immune exposure was known only as CMV serostatus. It was in a later analysis that TCR association rates were seen to vary by HLA locus, highest for DRB1 and lowest for HLA-C. Most TCR beta V segments were productive about 90% or about 30% of the time in an earlier analysis. Presence/absence analyses assumed roughly uniform sequencing depth across donors, which may not hold.

Details on this clone: Its antigen is as yet unknown.

60 Vbeta and 13 Jbeta primers were used in PCR. Repertoires were generated with immunoSEQ multiplex PCR, while TCRdb's copy carries only in-frame clones and drops some. Among over 50,000 clones, around 85% were seen once, and the ten largest hold around 1.5%. Germline V gene sequence: CDR1 GTSNPN, CDR2 SVGIG (reference sequence). The CDR3 is made up of 15 amino acids. V was clipped by 3 bases and J by 2 bases; unmatched bases: 9. This TCR was sampled from a man aged 40-49 years in good health and CMV-seronegative. Sequencing input: PBMCs. The chain employs TRBV30 and TRBJ2-7; TRBD2 matches at 8 bases. CDR3 residues: CAWSPRGGGTYEQYF. In DNA form, the CDR3 reads TGTGCCTGGAGCCCCAGGGGCGGGGGGACCTACGAGCAGTACTTC.